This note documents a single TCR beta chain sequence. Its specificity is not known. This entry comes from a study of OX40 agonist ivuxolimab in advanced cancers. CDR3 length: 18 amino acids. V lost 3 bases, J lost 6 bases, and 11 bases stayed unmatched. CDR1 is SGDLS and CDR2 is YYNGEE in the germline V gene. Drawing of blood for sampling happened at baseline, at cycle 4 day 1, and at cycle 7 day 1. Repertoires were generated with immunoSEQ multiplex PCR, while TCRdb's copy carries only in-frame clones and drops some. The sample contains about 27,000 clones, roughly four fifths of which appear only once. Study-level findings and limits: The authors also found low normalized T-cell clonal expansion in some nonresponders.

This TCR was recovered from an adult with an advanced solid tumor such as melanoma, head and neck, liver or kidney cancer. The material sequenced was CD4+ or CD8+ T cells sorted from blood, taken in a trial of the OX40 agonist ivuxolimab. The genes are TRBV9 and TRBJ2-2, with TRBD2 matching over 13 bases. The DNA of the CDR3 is TGTGCCAGCAGCGAGGCCTCCGGGACTAGCGGGGTTCCCGGGGAGCTGTTTTTT. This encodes CASSEASGTSGVPGELFF.